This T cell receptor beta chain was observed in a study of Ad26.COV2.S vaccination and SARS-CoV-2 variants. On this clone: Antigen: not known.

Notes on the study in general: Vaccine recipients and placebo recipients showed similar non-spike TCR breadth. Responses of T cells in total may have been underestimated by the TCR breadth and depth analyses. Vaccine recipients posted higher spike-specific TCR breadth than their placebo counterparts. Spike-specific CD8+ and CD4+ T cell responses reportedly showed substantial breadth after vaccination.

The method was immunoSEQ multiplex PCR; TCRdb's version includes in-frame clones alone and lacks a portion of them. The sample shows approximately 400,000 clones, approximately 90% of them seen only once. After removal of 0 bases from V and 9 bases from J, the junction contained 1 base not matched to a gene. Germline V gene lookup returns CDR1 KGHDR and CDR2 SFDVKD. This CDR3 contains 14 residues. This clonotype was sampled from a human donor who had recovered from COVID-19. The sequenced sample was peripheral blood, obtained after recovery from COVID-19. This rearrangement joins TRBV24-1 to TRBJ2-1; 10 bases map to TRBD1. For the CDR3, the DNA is TGTGCCACCAGTGATTTGGGACAGGGGGGTGAGCAGTTCTTC. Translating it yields CATSDLGQGGEQFF.